The T cell receptor beta chain described here comes from a study of cytomegalovirus exposure and HLA in healthy donors (dated by TCRdb to the late 2010s). Describing the broader study: An earlier analysis of roughly 500 of the donors reported 250 to 350 Gb of sequence data and 95 million to 120 million unique TCR beta sequences obtained from about 170 million T cells. Roughly 310 gigabases of sequencing data and approximately 80 million unique TCR sequences were included in an early release covering several hundred HLA-typed donors. In the later analysis, no new phenotypic data were used to find candidate immune exposures; instead, reliance was placed on TCR beta sequences and their occurrence across donors. In a later analysis, previously published TCR beta repertoires from 670 or so donors were re-analyzed and high-resolution HLA genotyping was added so that TCR occurrence patterns could be studied. The study profiled the T cell repertoires of approximately 700 subjects by immunosequencing and related them to cytomegalovirus serostatus. Typing coverage differed by locus: A, B, C, DRB1 and DQB1 were typed in roughly 629-630 donors, DQA1 in 500 to 550, DPA1 in some 570, and DPB1 in just under 480. HLA typing covered class I and class II loci at four-digit resolution. Of the roughly 400 genotyped donors, roughly 76% were placed in the genetic ancestry cluster associated with self-reported Caucasian donors. Across around 400 genotyped donors of the cohort, an average of approximately 200,000 unique TCR beta nucleotide sequences per donor were sequenced, and around 20% of those sequences were non-productive. The study was designed to test whether signatures of past pathogen exposure could be identified by cataloging public T cell receptors. A later genetic analysis took genome-wide SNP genotypes for about 60% of the roughly 670 donors and used that subset as a discovery cohort. Donor age, sex, ethnicity and CMV serostatus were collected together with the repertoire data. High-throughput TCR immunosequencing, statistical association of individual TCRs with disease status, and machine learning were combined to predict cytomegalovirus infection status. About five DR-DQ haplotypes were handled as single units for association and clustering because linkage in the cohort was strong. To decide whether each TCR beta V gene segment behaved as functional or pseudogenic, an earlier analysis of over 500 of the donors relied on high-throughput TCR beta sequencing. Along with the approximately 700-subject first cohort, a separate validation cohort of over 90 different subjects was used. Every repertoire in the discovery cohort had been generated on one and the same sequencing platform.

In the case of this clone: Its antigen remains unidentified. No much larger clone is present one base from it, and per-base qualities are unavailable. Other DNA sequences of this sample code for an identical CDR3.

The cohort was made up of about 610 healthy bone marrow donors. At the time of sampling, every cohort member was nominally healthy, though immune exposures that went unrecorded were likely present. The donor was CMV seronegative and belonged to the group of over 300 seronegative cohort members. A peripheral blood sample was collected from each donor, and TCR beta sequencing was performed on peripheral blood mononuclear cells. Genomic DNA extraction from the blood cell samples was performed with the Qiagen DNeasy Blood Extraction Kit. The library was built by means of the immunoSEQ multiplex PCR assay. A mixture of 60 forward primers for TCR Vbeta segments and 13 reverse primers for TCR Jbeta segments was used in the multiplex PCR. The CDR3 region of rearranged TCR beta genes was amplified from genomic DNA by a multiplex PCR assay. The amplified TCR beta libraries were sequenced on the Illumina HiSeq System as 87-base-pair reads. Per the authors' processing: In a later analysis, some 80 million unique TCR beta chains were counted across the 500 to 850 repertoires, and roughly 10 million of these chains were shared by at least two donors. A nearest-neighbor algorithm error-corrected the raw reads and collapsed the reads into unique sequences, merging closely related sequences to remove PCR and sequencing errors. V, D and J gene segments were assigned by aligning CDR3 sequences to IMGT reference sequences. For a sequence to be retained, a match of at least six nucleotides was required to both a V gene segment and a J gene segment. A rearrangement counted as productive if the CDR3 had no stop codons and remained in frame with V and J, and every other rearrangement counted as non-productive. Following IMGT convention, CDR3 was defined as the stretch from the second conserved V-encoded cysteine up to the conserved J-encoded phenylalanine. Sequences without an unambiguous match to a single V gene segment were excluded from the earlier analysis of a few hundred of the donors. In an earlier analysis of roughly 500 of the donors, V segments were called functional above 56.7% productive rearrangements and were called segregating when the between-donor standard deviation exceeded 5%. To diagnose cytomegalovirus status from the catalog of TCR beta chain sequences, a statistical classification framework was built. In a later analysis, V and J genes were assigned by comparing TCR nucleotide sequences against IMGT/GENE-DB human TR gene sequences. A later analysis assigned CDR3 sequences and most-parsimonious VDJ recombination scenarios with the TCRdist pipeline. A later analysis defined each TCR beta chain by its CDR3 amino acid sequence plus V-gene family, and excluded reads lacking a unique V-gene family. In a later analysis, fewer than 600 highly shared, low-generation-probability nucleotide sequences were removed to address suspected cross-contamination and a sequencing artifact. A later analysis calculated a clonal expansion index for each public chain from normalized within-repertoire ranks of inferred template counts. In a later analysis, generation probabilities were computed using a VDJ recombination model fitted to out-of-frame rearrangements, and the results were checked against IGoR. In a later analysis, hypergeometric tests were used to score TCR-TCR, TCR-HLA and TCR-CMV co-occurrence, with a repertoire-size bias correction applied to TCR pairs. To estimate false discovery rates, a later analysis permuted the HLA or CMV assignments 20 times. A later analysis grouped co-occurring TCRs with DBSCAN, adding TCRdist sequence similarity when clustering within HLA-allele-positive subsets. Repertoires with fewer than 30,000 or more than 120,000 public chains were left out of co-occurrence clustering, as were four to six repertoires with anomalous nucleotide sharing. TCRdb retrieved this table from immuneACCESS and kept in-frame rearrangements only. Not all clones are present; in checked studies, unresolved V genes account for under half, and no reason is known for the remainder. V and J calls and clone size are copied from that table; D and trimming were computed from the DNA. The sample table holds approximately 97,000 clones, of which less than 85% were seen once. 2.5% to 3% of the sample is taken by the ten largest.

What the study reported, not specific to this receptor: The authors suggested that the approach could potentially be extended to other disease states and immunological phenotypes. The presence/absence analyses assumed that sequencing depth was roughly uniform across donors, and that assumption may not be true. The classifier was reported to diagnose cytomegalovirus status with high specificity and sensitivity in both the original and validation cohorts. According to a later analysis, TCR association rates differed among HLA loci, with DRB1 alleles showing the most associated TCRs and HLA-C alleles showing the fewest. While some public TCRs were present in many individuals, most TCR sequences turned up only very rarely across donors. The sequencing pipeline was judged likely to have produced a cluster of highly shared sequence variants as a technical artifact. Linkage disequilibrium might explain the correlated functional status among segregating V segments, but an unknown experimental factor could not be excluded. Compared with the 666-donor mean, donors in an Asian-associated ancestry cluster had fewer N-insertions in productive TCRs, according to a later genetic analysis. A further reported finding was that TCR beta sequences accurately predicted the HLA-A and HLA-B alleles for most subjects in the first cohort. A later analysis reported that several top co-occurrence clusters appeared linked to parvovirus B19, influenza, CMV and Epstein-Barr virus. A later analysis associated 17,000 or so TCR beta sequences with specific HLA alleles at a false discovery rate of 0.05. In the study, roughly 160 TCR beta chains were listed as associated with cytomegalovirus. Compared with equally common non-associated chains, HLA-associated TCR beta chains in a later analysis were more clonally expanded and had lower generation probabilities. Only TCR beta chains were sequenced in this cohort, and the absence of alpha or paired-chain data limited detectable features. Assigning TCR associations to individual alleles was difficult when HLA alleles, especially DR and DQ, strongly co-occurred. A few of the identified cytomegalovirus-associated TCR beta chains were confirmed in vitro to be specific for cytomegalovirus antigens. Because counts were too low, about 15 rarely observed V segments, including chromosome 9 orphons, were left out of the earlier analysis of some 600 of the donors. A later genetic analysis associated a missense DCLRE1C variant with V-gene and J-gene trimming of TCR beta chains, and an independent cohort replicated the association. Most CMV-associated TCR beta chains appeared to be HLA-restricted in a later analysis, and the HLA associations seemed to be driven largely by CMV exposure. In an earlier analysis of around 600 of the donors, most TCR beta V segments appeared in productive rearrangements about 90% or about 30% of the time, broadly matching IMGT annotations. Because HLA typing was missing for some donors at each locus, association tests included only the typed subset. The only immune exposure information available for the cohort was CMV serostatus.

The specimen sequenced was PBMCs. This TCR came from a man in his forties or fifties in good health and CMV-seronegative.

The DNA sequence reads TGTGCCAGCAGCTACCTGGGGGGCGGGGAGCTGTTTTTT. Translated, it reads CASSYLGGGELFF. This chain is built from TRBV9 and TRBJ2-2, with a weak D call of TRBD2 (6 bases match). The CDR3 sequence holds 13 residues, the cysteine and phenylalanine included. Left in the record is the CDR3 DNA by itself, 39 bases read in frame from the first base. The junction shows trimming of 4 bases on V and 7 bases on J, plus 11 bases between the germline ends. The CDR1 and CDR2 encoded by the germline V gene are SGDLS and YYNGEE.